The rows below give T cell receptor beta chains drawn from one sample of a study of tumor-infiltrating lymphocytes in primary liver carcinoma. TCRdb recomputed calls from the multiplex PCR reads with MiXCR, one row per CDR3 protein. The sample comprises about 320,000 distinct CDR3 sequences, around three fifths of which are singletons, and approximately 17% rests with the top ten. Material: peripheral blood. The receptors stem from a woman aged 30 to 39 with primary liver carcinoma and hepatitis B virus infection. Each CDR3 is given with its conserved first and last residue. Each record gives: J gene, D gene, V gene, clone size, CDR3 DNA, CDR3 protein. A D gene is named only where the DNA matches it firmly. Not all rows give a size; the values are once, few, many and, for expanded clones, a class.

j_gene: TRBJ2-1
d_gene: NA
v_gene: TRBV5-1
abundance: NA
CDR3nt: TGCGCCAGCAGATTAGGGGCGCATGAGCAGTTCTTC
CDR3aa: CASRLGAHEQFF

j_gene: TRBJ2-3
d_gene: NA
v_gene: TRBV6-5
abundance: many
CDR3nt: TGTGCCAGCAGCTTGGGGCTAGGGACAGATACGCAGTATTTT
CDR3aa: CASSLGLGTDTQYF

j_gene: TRBJ2-5
d_gene: TRBD1
v_gene: TRBV6-1
abundance: NA
CDR3nt: TGTGCCAGCAACCGGGACAGACAAGAGACCCAGTACTTC
CDR3aa: CASNRDRQETQYF

j_gene: TRBJ1-2
d_gene: NA
v_gene: TRBV6-5
abundance: NA
CDR3nt: TGTGCCAGCAGTCAAACAGGGCGCGGCTACACCTTC
CDR3aa: CASSQTGRGYTF

j_gene: TRBJ2-1
d_gene: NA
v_gene: TRBV7-9
abundance: NA
CDR3nt: TGTGCCATCAGCTTAGTTGGACTGTACAATGAGCAGTTCTTC
CDR3aa: CAISLVGLYNEQFF

j_gene: TRBJ1-1
d_gene: NA
v_gene: TRBV6-1
abundance: many
CDR3nt: TGTGCCAGCAGTGAAGACACTGAAGCTTTCTTT
CDR3aa: CASSEDTEAFF

j_gene: TRBJ1-4
d_gene: TRBD1
v_gene: TRBV12-3/TRBV12-4
abundance: many
CDR3nt: TGTGCCAGCAGTCCAAGACAGGGGTCTAATGAAAAACTGTTTTTT
CDR3aa: CASSPRQGSNEKLFF

j_gene: TRBJ2-3
d_gene: NA
v_gene: TRBV11-1
abundance: many
CDR3nt: TGTGCCAGCAGCTTATCCAGGGTGGCAGATACGCAGTATTTT
CDR3aa: CASSLSRVADTQYF

j_gene: TRBJ2-5
d_gene: TRBD2
v_gene: TRBV6-1
abundance: NA
CDR3nt: TGTGTCAGCAGTGAAGCTCAGCCGGGACTAGCAGGAATTGTTGAGACCCAGTACTTC
CDR3aa: CVSSEAQPGLAGIVETQYF

j_gene: TRBJ2-7
d_gene: NA
v_gene: TRBV6-5
abundance: NA
CDR3nt: TGTGCCAGCAGTTACTCGTCGCAGGGTGTCCACGAGCAGTACTTC
CDR3aa: CASSYSSQGVHEQYF

j_gene: TRBJ2-5
d_gene: NA
v_gene: TRBV6-2/TRBV6-3
abundance: NA
CDR3nt: TGTGCCAGCACGGCCAGCGGCCGACAAGAGACCCAGTACTTC
CDR3aa: CASTASGRQETQYF

j_gene: TRBJ2-5
d_gene: NA
v_gene: TRBV6-5
abundance: NA
CDR3nt: TGTGCCAGCAGTTACGACAGAGTCCAAGAGACCCAGTACTTC
CDR3aa: CASSYDRVQETQYF

j_gene: TRBJ2-7
d_gene: TRBD1
v_gene: TRBV29-1
abundance: many
CDR3nt: TGCAGCGTAGGCCCGGGACAGGGCGGGTACGAGCAGTACTTC
CDR3aa: CSVGPGQGGYEQYF

j_gene: TRBJ1-5
d_gene: NA
v_gene: TRBV20-1
abundance: NA
CDR3nt: TGCAGTGCTAGTTTAGGACGGTTAACTGGGTGGAGCAATCAGCCCCAGCATTTT
CDR3aa: CSASLGRLTGWSNQPQHF

j_gene: TRBJ1-5
d_gene: NA
v_gene: TRBV6-2/TRBV6-3
abundance: NA
CDR3nt: TGTGCCATCAGTCGGGCGGCCGGGGAATATCAGCCCCAGCATTTT
CDR3aa: CAISRAAGEYQPQHF

j_gene: TRBJ1-5
d_gene: NA
v_gene: TRBV5-6
abundance: few
CDR3nt: TGTGCCAGCAGCATACAGGGACTCAATCAGCCCCAGCATTTT
CDR3aa: CASSIQGLNQPQHF

j_gene: TRBJ2-4
d_gene: NA
v_gene: TRBV11-2
abundance: many
CDR3nt: TGTGCCAGCAGCTTAGAGCGTCTGACACTAGCCAAAAACATTCAGTACTTC
CDR3aa: CASSLERLTLAKNIQYF

j_gene: TRBJ2-3
d_gene: TRBD2
v_gene: TRBV12-3/TRBV12-4
abundance: few
CDR3nt: TGTGCCAGCAGTTTTTTTAGGGGACTAGCGGGAGGGTCTAGCACAGATACGCAGTATTTT
CDR3aa: CASSFFRGLAGGSSTDTQYF

j_gene: TRBJ2-3
d_gene: TRBD2
v_gene: TRBV4-1
abundance: many
CDR3nt: TGCGCCAGCAGCCAACCCCGGACTAGCGGGTACACAGATACGCAGTATTTT
CDR3aa: CASSQPRTSGYTDTQYF

j_gene: TRBJ2-2
d_gene: NA
v_gene: TRBV11-2
abundance: NA
CDR3nt: TGTGCCAGCAGCGTGATCTGGAACCCCGGGGAGCTGTTTTTT
CDR3aa: CASSVIWNPGELFF

j_gene: TRBJ2-1
d_gene: TRBD1
v_gene: TRBV6-5
abundance: NA
CDR3nt: TGTGCCAGCAGTTACTATGGGACAGGCTCCTACAATGAGCAGTTCTTC
CDR3aa: CASSYYGTGSYNEQFF

j_gene: TRBJ1-3
d_gene: NA
v_gene: TRBV30
abundance: NA
CDR3nt: TGTGCCGGGGGACGGACCTCTGGAAACACCATATATTTT
CDR3aa: CAGGRTSGNTIYF

j_gene: TRBJ2-7
d_gene: NA
v_gene: TRBV6-2/TRBV6-3
abundance: many
CDR3nt: TGTGCCAGCACCCTGGGAGGGGGCTCCTACGAGCAGTACTTC
CDR3aa: CASTLGGGSYEQYF

j_gene: TRBJ2-7
d_gene: NA
v_gene: TRBV19
abundance: NA
CDR3nt: TGTGCCAGTAGTAGATCCCAATTCTACGAGCAGTACTTC
CDR3aa: CASSRSQFYEQYF

j_gene: TRBJ2-5
d_gene: TRBD2
v_gene: TRBV2
abundance: NA
CDR3nt: TGTGCCAGCAGTGAAGCGGGAGGGGAGACCCAGTACTTC
CDR3aa: CASSEAGGETQYF

j_gene: TRBJ2-7
d_gene: TRBD2
v_gene: TRBV6-2/TRBV6-3
abundance: once
CDR3nt: TGTGCCAGCAGATACATCCAGCGGGAGGCCTACGAGCAGTATTTC
CDR3aa: CASRYIQREAYEQYF